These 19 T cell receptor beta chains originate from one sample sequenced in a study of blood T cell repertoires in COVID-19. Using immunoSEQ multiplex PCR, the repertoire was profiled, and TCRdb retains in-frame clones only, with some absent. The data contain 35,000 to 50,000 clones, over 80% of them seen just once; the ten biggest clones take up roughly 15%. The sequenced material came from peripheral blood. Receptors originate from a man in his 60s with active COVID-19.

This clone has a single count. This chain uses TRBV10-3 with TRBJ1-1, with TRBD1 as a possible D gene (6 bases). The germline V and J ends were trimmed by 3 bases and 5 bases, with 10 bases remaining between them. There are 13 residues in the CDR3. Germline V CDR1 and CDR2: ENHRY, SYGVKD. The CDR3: CAISETGNTEAFF. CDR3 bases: TGTGCCATCAGTGAAACAGGGAATACTGAAGCTTTCTTT.

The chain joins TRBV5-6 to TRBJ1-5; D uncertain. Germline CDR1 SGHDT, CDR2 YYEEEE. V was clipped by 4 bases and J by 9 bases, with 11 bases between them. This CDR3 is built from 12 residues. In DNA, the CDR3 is TGTGCCAGCAGCCTCGGGAAAGCGCCCCAGCATTTT. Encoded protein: CASSLGKAPQHF.

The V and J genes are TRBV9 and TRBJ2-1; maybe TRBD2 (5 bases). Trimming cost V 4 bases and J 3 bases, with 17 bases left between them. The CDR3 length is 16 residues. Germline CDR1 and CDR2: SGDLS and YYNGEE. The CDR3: CASSPRAGVGYNEQFF. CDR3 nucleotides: TGTGCCAGCAGCCCCCGGGCGGGTGTAGGCTACAATGAGCAGTTCTTC.

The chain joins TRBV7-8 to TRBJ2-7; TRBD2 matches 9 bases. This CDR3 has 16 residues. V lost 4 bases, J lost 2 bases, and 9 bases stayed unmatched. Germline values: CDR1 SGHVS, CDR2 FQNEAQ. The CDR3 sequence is CASSSADSGRPYEQYF. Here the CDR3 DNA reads TGTGCCAGCAGCTCTGCAGATAGCGGGAGACCCTACGAGCAGTACTTC.

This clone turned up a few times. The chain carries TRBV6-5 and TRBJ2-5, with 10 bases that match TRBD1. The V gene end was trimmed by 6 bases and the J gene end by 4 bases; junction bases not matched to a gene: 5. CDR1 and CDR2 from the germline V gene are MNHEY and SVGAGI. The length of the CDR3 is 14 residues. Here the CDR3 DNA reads TGTGCCAGCAGGAAGGGACAGGGGCGAGAGACCCAGTACTTC. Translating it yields CASRKGQGRETQYF.

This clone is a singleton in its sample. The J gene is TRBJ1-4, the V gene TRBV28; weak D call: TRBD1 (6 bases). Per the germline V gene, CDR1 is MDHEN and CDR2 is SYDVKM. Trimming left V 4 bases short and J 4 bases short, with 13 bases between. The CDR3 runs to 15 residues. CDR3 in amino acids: CASSSNRAINEKLFF. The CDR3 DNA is TGTGCCAGCAGTTCGAACAGGGCAATTAATGAAAAACTGTTTTTT.

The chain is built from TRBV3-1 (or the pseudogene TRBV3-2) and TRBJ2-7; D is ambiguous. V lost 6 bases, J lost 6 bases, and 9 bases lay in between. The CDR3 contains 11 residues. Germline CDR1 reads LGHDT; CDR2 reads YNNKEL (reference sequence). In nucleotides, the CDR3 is TGTGCCAGCAGTCACCCCGGCGAGCAGTACTTC. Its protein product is CASSHPGEQYF.

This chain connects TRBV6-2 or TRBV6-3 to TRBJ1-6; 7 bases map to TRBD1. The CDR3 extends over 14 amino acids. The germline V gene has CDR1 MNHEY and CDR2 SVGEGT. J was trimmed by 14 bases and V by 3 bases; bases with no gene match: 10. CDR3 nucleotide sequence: TGTGCCAGCAGTTATCCCGGGACAGTAAGCGCCCTCCACTTT. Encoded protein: CASSYPGTVSALHF.

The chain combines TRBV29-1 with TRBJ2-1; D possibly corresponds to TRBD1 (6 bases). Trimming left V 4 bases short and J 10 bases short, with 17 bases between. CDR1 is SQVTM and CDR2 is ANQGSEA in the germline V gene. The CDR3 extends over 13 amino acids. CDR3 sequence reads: CSVAPEPDREQFF. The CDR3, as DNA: TGCAGCGTTGCCCCGGAACCCGACAGGGAGCAGTTCTTC.

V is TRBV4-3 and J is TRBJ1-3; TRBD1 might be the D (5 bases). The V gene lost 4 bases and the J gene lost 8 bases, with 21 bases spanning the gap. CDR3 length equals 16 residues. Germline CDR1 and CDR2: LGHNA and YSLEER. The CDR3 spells CASSRDPGPGGYTIYF. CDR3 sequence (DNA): TGCGCCAGCAGCCGGGACCCGGGACCTGGAGGGTACACCATATATTTT.

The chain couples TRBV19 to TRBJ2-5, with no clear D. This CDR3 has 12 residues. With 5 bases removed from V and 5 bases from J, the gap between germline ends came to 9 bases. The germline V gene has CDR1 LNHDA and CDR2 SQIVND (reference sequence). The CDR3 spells CASSFKQETQYF. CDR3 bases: TGTGCCAGTAGTTTTAAACAGGAGACCCAGTACTTC.

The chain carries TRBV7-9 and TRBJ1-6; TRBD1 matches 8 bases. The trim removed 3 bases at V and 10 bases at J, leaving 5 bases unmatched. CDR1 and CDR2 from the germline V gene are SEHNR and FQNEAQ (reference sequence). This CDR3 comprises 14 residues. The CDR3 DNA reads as TGTGCCAGCAGCTTCGGACAGGGTGGGTCACCCCTCCACTTT. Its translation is CASSFGQGGSPLHF.

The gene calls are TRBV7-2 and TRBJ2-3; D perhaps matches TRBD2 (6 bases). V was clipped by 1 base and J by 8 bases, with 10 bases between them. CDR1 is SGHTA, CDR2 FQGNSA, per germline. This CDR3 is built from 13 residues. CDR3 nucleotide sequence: TGTGCCAGCAGCTTAGTACTAGCTGGTACGCAGTATTTT. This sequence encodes CASSLVLAGTQYF. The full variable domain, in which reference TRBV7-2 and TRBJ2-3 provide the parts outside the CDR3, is GAGVSQSPSNKVTEKGKDVELRCDPISGHTALYWYRQSLGQGLEFLIYFQGNSAPDKSGLPSDRFSAERTGGSVSTLTIQRTQQEDSAVYLCASSLVLAGTQYFGPGTRLTVL.

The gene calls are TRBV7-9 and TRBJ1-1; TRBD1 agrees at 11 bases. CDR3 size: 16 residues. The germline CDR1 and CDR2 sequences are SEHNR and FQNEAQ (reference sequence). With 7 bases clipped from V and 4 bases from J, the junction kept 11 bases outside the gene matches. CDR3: CASTSGGGTGGTEAFF. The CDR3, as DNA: TGTGCCAGCACCTCAGGCGGGGGGACAGGGGGCACTGAAGCTTTCTTT.

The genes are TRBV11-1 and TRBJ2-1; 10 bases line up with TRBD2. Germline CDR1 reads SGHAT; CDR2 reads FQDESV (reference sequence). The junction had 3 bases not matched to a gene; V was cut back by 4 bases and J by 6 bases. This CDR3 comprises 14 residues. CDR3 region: CASSSRTSGNEQFF. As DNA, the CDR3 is TGTGCCAGCAGCTCCCGGACTAGCGGCAATGAGCAGTTCTTC.

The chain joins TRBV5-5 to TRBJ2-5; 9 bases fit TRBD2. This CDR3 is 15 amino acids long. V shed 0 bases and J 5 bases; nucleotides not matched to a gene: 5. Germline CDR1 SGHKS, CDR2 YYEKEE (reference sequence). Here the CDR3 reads CASSLGLAALETQYF. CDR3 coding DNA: TGTGCCAGCAGCTTGGGACTAGCGGCTCTGGAGACCCAGTACTTC. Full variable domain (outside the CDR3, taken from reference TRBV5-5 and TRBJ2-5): DAGVTQSPTHLIKTRGQQVTLRCSPISGHKSVSWYQQVLGQGPQFIFQYYEKEERGRGNFPDRFSARQFPNYSSELNVNALLLGDSALYLCASSLGLAALETQYFGPGTRLLVL.

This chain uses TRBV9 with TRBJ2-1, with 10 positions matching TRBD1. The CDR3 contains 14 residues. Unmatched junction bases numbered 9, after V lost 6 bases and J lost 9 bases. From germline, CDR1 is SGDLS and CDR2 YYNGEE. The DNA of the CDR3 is TGTGCCAGCAACCCCGGGACAGGGGTTGGTGAGCAGTTCTTC. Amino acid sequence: CASNPGTGVGEQFF.

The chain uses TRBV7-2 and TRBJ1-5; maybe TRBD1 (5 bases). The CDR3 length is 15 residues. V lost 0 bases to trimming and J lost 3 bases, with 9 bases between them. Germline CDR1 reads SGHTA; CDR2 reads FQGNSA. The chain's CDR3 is CASSLAGLFNQPQHF. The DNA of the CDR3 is TGTGCCAGCAGCTTAGCGGGGCTGTTCAATCAGCCCCAGCATTTT.

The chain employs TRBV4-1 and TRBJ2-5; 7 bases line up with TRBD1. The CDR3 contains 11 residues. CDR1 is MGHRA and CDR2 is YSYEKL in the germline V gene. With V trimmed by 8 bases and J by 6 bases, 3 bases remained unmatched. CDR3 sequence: CASGQVQTQYF. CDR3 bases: TGCGCCAGCGGACAGGTCCAGACCCAGTACTTC.